This TCR beta chain came from a study of shared clonotypes between healthy human individuals. Study-wide findings and caveats: Relative to their counterparts shared across all four donors, non-shared clonotypes exhibited diminished generation probabilities. Investigators expected sequencing depth to affect clonotype sharing among donors.

Data came from immunoSEQ multiplex PCR; TCRdb stores just in-frame clones and leaves some out. The table lists a few million clones, around 93% of them singletons. Germline V gives CDR1 SGHAT, CDR2 FQNNGV. This CDR3 contains 12 residues. Trimming took 8 bases from V and 4 from J; bases not matched to a gene: 3. With respect to this clone: The antigen remains undetermined.

The chain employs TRBV11-2 and TRBJ1-1; TRBD1 matches at 8 bases. The receptor was derived from a man between 18 and 35 years old in good health. Some clones in this sample may be carry-over from other donors' samples. Sequenced: naive CD4+ T cells from PBMCs. Subset defined: CD45RA+ positively selected. CDR3 protein: CASLDRGTEAFF. Here the CDR3 DNA reads TGTGCCAGCCTTGACAGGGGCACTGAAGCTTTCTTT.